These 14 T cell receptor beta chains originate from one sample sequenced in a study of blood T cell repertoires in COVID-19. Some clones are missing from TCRdb's copy, which holds only in-frame ones; the method was immunoSEQ multiplex PCR. This table holds fewer than 250,000 clones, approximately 86% found once. The sample taken for sequencing was peripheral blood. These receptors were obtained from a man aged 35-49 years with acute or convalescent COVID-19.

V is TRBV7-9 and J is TRBJ1-2, with D unresolved. The germline CDR1 and CDR2 sequences are SEHNR and FQNEAQ (reference sequence). Trimming removed 5 bases at V and 0 bases at J, with 4 bases between. This CDR3 spans 12 amino acids. The DNA for the CDR3 is TGTGCCAGCAGCGACACTAACTATGGCTACACCTTC. Protein: CASSDTNYGYTF.

The gene calls are TRBV27 and TRBJ2-1; TRBD2 matches 9 bases. The CDR3 sequence is 19 residues long. CDR1 is MNHEY, CDR2 SMNVEV, per germline (reference sequence). Germline trimming cut 6 bases from V and 6 bases from J; bases unmatched to any gene: 21. CDR3 residues: CASRRHRETSGYQFNEQFF. CDR3 nucleotides: TGTGCCAGCAGACGACATCGGGAAACTAGCGGGTATCAGTTCAATGAGCAGTTCTTC.

V gene TRBV29-1 combines with J gene TRBJ2-2; TRBD2 aligns across 8 bases. CDR1 SQVTM and CDR2 ANQGSEA come from the germline V gene. V was clipped by 6 bases and J by 7 bases; unmatched bases: 7. CDR3 length: 13 amino acids. CDR3 loop: CSVPGGPGGELFF. The CDR3 bases are TGCAGCGTCCCGGGGGGGCCCGGCGGGGAGCTGTTTTTT.

The rearrangement uses TRBV6-5 and TRBJ1-5, with no clear D. Trimming removed 6 bases from V and 0 bases from J, with 9 bases in between. This CDR3 has 14 residues. Germline lookup yields CDR1 MNHEY and CDR2 SVGAGI. As DNA, the CDR3 is TGTGCCAGCAGCGAGGCAGATAGCAATCAGCCCCAGCATTTT. Its protein product is CASSEADSNQPQHF.

The chain combines TRBV27 with TRBJ2-3, with 7 bases identical to TRBD2. This CDR3 spans 18 amino acids. V gave up 5 bases and J gave up 0 bases; unmatched junction bases: 14. CDR1 MNHEY and CDR2 SMNVEV come from the germline V gene (reference sequence). This CDR3 reads CASSTTGTKISSTDTQYF. The CDR3 DNA is TGTGCCAGCAGTACCACCGGGACTAAAATATCTAGCACAGATACGCAGTATTTT.

The chain links TRBV2 to TRBJ2-2, with 7 nucleotides matching TRBD2. The CDR3 runs to 16 residues. Trimming at V came to 4 bases and at J to 0 bases, leaving 5 bases not matched to a gene. Germline V gene lookup returns CDR1 SNHLY and CDR2 FYNNEI. The CDR3 nucleotides read TGTGCCAGCAGTGTAGAGCGGGGCGCGAACACCGGGGAGCTGTTTTTT. Its translation: CASSVERGANTGELFF.

V gene TRBV27 combines with J gene TRBJ1-2; 7 bases map to TRBD1. Germline CDR1 reads MNHEY; CDR2 reads SMNVEV (reference sequence). The trim removed 5 bases at V and 6 bases at J, leaving 0 bases unmatched. This CDR3 spans 11 amino acids. The CDR3 DNA sequence: TGTGCCAGCAGTACAGGGGATGGCTACACCTTC. This sequence encodes CASSTGDGYTF.

This sequence joins TRBV7-9 and TRBJ2-6; 7 nucleotides align to TRBD2. Looked up from germline, CDR1 is SEHNR and CDR2 is FQNEAQ (reference sequence). This CDR3 region has 18 residues. V lost 5 bases and J lost 0; bases outside the gene matches: 10. CDR3 sequence reads: CASSLRGGGSSGANVLTF. As DNA, the CDR3 is TGTGCCAGCAGCCTCCGAGGCGGCGGGAGCTCTGGGGCCAACGTCCTGACTTTC. The full variable domain, with the rest looked up from reference TRBV7-9 and TRBJ2-6, is DTGVSQNPRHKITKRGQNVTFRCDPISEHNRLYWYRQTLGQGPEFLTYFQNEAQLEKSRLLSDRFSAERPKGSFSTLEIQRTEQGDSAMYLCASSLRGGGSSGANVLTFGAGSRLTVL.

The chain links TRBV2 to TRBJ1-2; possibly TRBD1 for D (5 bases). This CDR3 region has 16 residues. Trimming removed 1 base from V and 1 base from J, with 13 bases in between. Germline V gives CDR1 SNHLY, CDR2 FYNNEI. CDR3 sequence reads: CASSEGAPGNNYGYTF. CDR3 nucleotide sequence: TGTGCCAGCAGTGAAGGGGCACCAGGGAATAACTATGGCTACACCTTC.

V gene TRBV29-1 combines with J gene TRBJ2-1; 7 nucleotides match TRBD1. Trimming at V came to 2 bases and at J to 0 bases, leaving 10 bases not matched to a gene. The CDR3 has 17 residues. The germline V gene encodes CDR1 SQVTM and CDR2 ANQGSEA. CDR3: CSVEMRQGDGSYNEQFF. CDR3 DNA: TGCAGCGTTGAAATGAGACAGGGTGACGGCTCCTACAATGAGCAGTTCTTC.

This clone was found once. This sample includes further DNA sequences coding for the same CDR3. The CDR3 nucleotides read TGTGCCTGGAGTGTAGGAGGTGCAACTAATGAAAAACTGTTTTTT. It yields the protein CAWSVGGATNEKLFF. V is TRBV30 and J is TRBJ1-4; D unresolved. The CDR3 runs to 15 residues. The germline V gene has CDR1 GTSNPN and CDR2 SVGIG (reference sequence). V lost 0 bases, J lost 0 bases, and 8 bases lay in between.

The rearrangement uses TRBV28 and TRBJ1-1; no clear D gene. V lost 5 bases and J lost 4, with 8 bases in between. Germline values: CDR1 MDHEN, CDR2 SYDVKM. The CDR3 totals 12 residues. The CDR3 is CASSKIVTEAFF. CDR3 DNA: TGTGCCAGCAGTAAAATAGTCACTGAAGCTTTCTTT.

The genes are TRBV7-8 and TRBJ1-2; TRBD1 matches at 7 bases. CDR1 is SGHVS and CDR2 is FQNEAQ in the germline V gene. This CDR3 contains 17 residues. V was clipped by 1 base and J by 0 bases; unmatched bases: 8. The CDR3 DNA is TGTGCCAGCAGCTTAGGCCCCCGGGACAGAACTAACTATGGCTACACCTTC. Encoded protein: CASSLGPRDRTNYGYTF. Combining the CDR3 with reference TRBV7-8 and TRBJ1-2 gives the whole variable domain GAGVSQSPRYKVAKRGQDVALRCDPISGHVSLFWYQQALGQGPEFLTYFQNEAQLDKSGLPSDRFFAERPEGSVSTLKIQRTQQEDSAVYLCASSLGPRDRTNYGYTFGSGTRLTVV.

Only a few counts were recorded for this clone. This sequence joins TRBV18 and TRBJ2-5; TRBD2 matches 8 bases. V lost 5 bases and J lost 1; bases outside the gene matches: 6. Per the germline V gene, CDR1 is KGHSH and CDR2 is LQKENI. The CDR3 spans 15 residues. CDR3 sequence: CASSEREPLQETQYF. CDR3 nucleotide sequence: TGTGCCAGCTCAGAGCGGGAGCCCCTCCAAGAGACCCAGTACTTC.